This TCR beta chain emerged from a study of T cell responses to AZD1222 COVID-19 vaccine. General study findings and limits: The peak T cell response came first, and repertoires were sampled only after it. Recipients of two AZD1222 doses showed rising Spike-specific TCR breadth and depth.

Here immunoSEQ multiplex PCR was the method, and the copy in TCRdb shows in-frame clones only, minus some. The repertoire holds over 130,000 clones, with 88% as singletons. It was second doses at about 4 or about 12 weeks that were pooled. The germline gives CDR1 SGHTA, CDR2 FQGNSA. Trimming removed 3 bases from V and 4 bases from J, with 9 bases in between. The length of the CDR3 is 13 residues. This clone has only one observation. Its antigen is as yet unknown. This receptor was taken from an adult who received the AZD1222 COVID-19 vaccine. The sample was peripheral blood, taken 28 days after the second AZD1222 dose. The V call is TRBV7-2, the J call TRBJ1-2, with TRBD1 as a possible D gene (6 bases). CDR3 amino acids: CASSFKGGYGYTF. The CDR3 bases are TGTGCCAGCAGCTTTAAGGGGGGCTATGGCTACACCTTC.